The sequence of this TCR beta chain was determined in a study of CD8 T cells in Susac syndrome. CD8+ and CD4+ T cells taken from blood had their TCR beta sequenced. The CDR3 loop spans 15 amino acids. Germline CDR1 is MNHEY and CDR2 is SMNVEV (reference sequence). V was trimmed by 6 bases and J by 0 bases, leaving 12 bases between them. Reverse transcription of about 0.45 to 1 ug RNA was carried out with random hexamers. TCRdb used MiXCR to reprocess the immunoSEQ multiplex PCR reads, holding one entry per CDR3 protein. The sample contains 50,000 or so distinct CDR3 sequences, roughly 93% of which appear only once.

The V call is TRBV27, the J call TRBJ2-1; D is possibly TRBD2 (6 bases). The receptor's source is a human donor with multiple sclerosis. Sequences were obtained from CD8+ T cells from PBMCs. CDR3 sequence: CASSPGTASYNEQFF. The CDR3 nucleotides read TGTGCCAGCAGCCCCGGGACTGCCTCCTACAATGAGCAGTTCTTC.